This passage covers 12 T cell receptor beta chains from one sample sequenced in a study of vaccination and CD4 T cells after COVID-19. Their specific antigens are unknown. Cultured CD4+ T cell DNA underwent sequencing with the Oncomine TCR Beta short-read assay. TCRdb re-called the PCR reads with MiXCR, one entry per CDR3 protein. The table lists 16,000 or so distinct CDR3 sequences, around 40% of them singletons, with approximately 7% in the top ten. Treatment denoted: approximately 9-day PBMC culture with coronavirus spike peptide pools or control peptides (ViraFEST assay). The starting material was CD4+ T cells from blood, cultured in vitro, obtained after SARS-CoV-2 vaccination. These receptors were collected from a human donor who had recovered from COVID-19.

As DNA, the CDR3 is TGTGCCAGCAGTTACACTAGCGGGAGCACAGATACGCAGTATTTT. Residues: CASSYTSGSTDTQYF. The chain uses TRBV6-2 or TRBV6-3 and TRBJ2-3; 9 positions agree with TRBD2. The CDR3 is made up of 15 amino acids. With V trimmed by 2 bases and J by 0 bases, 0 bases remained unmatched. Germline CDR1 MNHEY, CDR2 SVGEGT.

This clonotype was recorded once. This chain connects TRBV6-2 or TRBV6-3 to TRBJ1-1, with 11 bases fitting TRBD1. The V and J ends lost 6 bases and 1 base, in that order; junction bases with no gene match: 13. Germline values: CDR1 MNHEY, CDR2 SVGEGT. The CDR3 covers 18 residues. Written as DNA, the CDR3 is TGTGCCAGCAGGGACAGGGGGCGCATTGGCCCCCCGAACACTGAAGCTTTCTTT. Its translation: CASRDRGRIGPPNTEAFF.

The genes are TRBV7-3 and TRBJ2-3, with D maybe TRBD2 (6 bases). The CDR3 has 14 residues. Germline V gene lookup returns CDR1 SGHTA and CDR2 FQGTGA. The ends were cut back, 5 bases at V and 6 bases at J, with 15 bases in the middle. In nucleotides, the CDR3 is TGTGCCAGCAGCCCTACCGGGAGCCCGGATACGCAGTATTTT. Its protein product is CASSPTGSPDTQYF.

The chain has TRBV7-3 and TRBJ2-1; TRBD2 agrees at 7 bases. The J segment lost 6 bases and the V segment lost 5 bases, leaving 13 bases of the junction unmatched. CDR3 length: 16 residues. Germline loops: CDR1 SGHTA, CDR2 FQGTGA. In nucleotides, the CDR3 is TGTGCCAGCAGCCCGGCTGGAGGGAGGGGCCCCAATGAGCAGTTCTTC. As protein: CASSPAGGRGPNEQFF.

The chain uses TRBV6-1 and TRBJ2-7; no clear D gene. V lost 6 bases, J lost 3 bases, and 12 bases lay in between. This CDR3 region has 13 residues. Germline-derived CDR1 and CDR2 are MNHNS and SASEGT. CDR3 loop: CASRPRPLYEQYF. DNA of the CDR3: TGTGCCAGCAGACCCCGACCCCTCTACGAGCAGTACTTC.

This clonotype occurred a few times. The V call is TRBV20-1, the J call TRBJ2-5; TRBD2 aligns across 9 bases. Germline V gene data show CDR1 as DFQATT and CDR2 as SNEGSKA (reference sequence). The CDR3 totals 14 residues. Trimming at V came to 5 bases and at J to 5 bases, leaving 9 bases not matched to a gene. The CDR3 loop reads CSAVVREGLETQYF. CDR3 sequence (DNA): TGCAGTGCTGTAGTGCGGGAGGGCCTCGAGACCCAGTACTTC.

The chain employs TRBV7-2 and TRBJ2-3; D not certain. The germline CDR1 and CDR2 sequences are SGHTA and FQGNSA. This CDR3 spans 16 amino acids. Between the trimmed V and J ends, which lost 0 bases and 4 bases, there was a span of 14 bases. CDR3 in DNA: TGTGCCAGCAGCTTAGCTTCGACTGGCATCGCAGATACGCAGTATTTT. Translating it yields CASSLASTGIADTQYF.

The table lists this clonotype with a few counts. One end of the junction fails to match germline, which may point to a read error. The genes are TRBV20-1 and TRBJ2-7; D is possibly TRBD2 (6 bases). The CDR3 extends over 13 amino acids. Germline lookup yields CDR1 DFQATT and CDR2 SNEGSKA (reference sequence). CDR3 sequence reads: CSASILLAKGRIF. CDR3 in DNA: TGCAGTGCTAGCATCCTCCTCGCCAAAGGGAGGATTTTC.

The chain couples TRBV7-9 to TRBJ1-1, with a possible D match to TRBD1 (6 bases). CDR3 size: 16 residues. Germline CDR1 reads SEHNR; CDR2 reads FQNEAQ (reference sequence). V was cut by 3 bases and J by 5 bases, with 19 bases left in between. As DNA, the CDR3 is TGTGCCAGCAGCTTGGAAACTTACTCGGGACAAACTGAAGCTTTCTTT. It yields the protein CASSLETYSGQTEAFF.

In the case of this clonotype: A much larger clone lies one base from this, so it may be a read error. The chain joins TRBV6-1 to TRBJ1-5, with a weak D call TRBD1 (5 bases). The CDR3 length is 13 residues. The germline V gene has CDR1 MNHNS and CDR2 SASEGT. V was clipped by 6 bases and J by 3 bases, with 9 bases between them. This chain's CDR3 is CASRGTDNQPQHF. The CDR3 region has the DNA TGTGCCAGCAGAGGGACTGACAATCAGCCCCAGCATTTT.

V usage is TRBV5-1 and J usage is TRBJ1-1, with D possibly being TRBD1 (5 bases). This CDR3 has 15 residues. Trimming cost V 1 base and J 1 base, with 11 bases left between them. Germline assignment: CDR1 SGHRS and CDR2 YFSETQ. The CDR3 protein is CASSLRSTGNTEAFF. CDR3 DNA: TGCGCCAGCAGCTTGAGGAGTACAGGGAACACTGAAGCTTTCTTT.

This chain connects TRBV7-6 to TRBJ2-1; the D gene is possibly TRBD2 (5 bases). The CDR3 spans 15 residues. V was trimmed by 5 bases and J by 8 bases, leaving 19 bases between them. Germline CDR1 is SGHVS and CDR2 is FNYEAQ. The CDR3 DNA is TGTGCCAGCAGCCCGACCTTAGACTATGATGATGAGCAGTTCTTC. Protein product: CASSPTLDYDDEQFF.